This T cell receptor (beta chain) was found in a study of T cell responses to AZD1222 COVID-19 vaccine. Study findings and constraints: Baseline testing showed seropositivity in only six AZD1222 recipients. When two AZD1222 doses had been given, Spike-specific TCR breadth and depth rose. Donors in the cohort were predominantly white British and more often female, and clonal diversity was possibly underestimated. Spike was spanned by vaccine-associated CD4 TCRs, with dominance at 160-218 and 743-854.

Comment on this clone: The antigen is not known.

Germline V CDR1 and CDR2: SGHRS, YFSETQ. V was pared by 4 bases and J by 4 bases, with 7 bases between. This CDR3 spans 12 amino acids. Produced via immunoSEQ multiplex PCR; TCRdb's table is partial and in-frame only. The table includes over 130,000 clones, 92% detected once. The receptor comes from an adult who received the AZD1222 COVID-19 vaccine. The genes are TRBV5-1 and TRBJ2-3; D is unresolved. Material: peripheral blood, obtained 28 days after the second AZD1222 dose. The CDR3 DNA reads TGCGCCAGCAGCCGTGACCCAGATACGCAGTATTTT. Translated, it gives CASSRDPDTQYF. Full variable domain (missing parts from reference TRBV5-1 and TRBJ2-3): KAGVTQTPRYLIKTRGQQVTLSCSPISGHRSVSWYQQTPGQGLQFLFEYFSETQRNKGNFPGRFSGRQFSNSRSEMNVSTLELGDSALYLCASSRDPDTQYFGPGTRLTVL.